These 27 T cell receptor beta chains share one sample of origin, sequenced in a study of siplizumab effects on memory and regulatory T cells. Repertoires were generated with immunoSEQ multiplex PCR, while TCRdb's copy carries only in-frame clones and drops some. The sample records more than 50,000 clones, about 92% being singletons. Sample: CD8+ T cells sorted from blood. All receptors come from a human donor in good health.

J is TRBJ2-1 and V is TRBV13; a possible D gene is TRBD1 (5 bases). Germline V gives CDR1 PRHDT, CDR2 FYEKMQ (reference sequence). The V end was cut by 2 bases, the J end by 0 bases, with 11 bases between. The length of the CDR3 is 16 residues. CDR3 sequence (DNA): TGTGCCAGCAGCTTATGGGGCACGAGCTCCTACAATGAGCAGTTCTTC. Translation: CASSLWGTSSYNEQFF.

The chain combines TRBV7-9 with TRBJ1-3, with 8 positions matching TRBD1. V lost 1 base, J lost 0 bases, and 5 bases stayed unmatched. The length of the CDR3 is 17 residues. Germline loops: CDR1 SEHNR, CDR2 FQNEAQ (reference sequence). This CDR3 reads CASSLEGTGDSGNTIYF. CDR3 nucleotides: TGTGCCAGCAGCTTAGAGGGGACAGGAGACTCTGGAAACACCATATATTTT.

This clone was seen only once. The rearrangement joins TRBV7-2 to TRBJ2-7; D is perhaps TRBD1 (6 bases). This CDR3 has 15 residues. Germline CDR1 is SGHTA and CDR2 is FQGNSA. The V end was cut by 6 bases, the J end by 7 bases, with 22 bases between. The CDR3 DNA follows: TGTGCCAGCAGGGTGAGGGGGATTACCCCGGGGGAGCAGTACTTC. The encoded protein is CASRVRGITPGEQYF.

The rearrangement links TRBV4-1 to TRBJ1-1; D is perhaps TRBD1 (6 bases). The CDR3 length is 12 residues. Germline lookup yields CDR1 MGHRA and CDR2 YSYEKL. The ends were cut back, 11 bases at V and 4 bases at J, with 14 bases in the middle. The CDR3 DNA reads TGCGCCTTCGGCAGGGGAGGCACTGAAGCTTTCTTT. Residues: CAFGRGGTEAFF.

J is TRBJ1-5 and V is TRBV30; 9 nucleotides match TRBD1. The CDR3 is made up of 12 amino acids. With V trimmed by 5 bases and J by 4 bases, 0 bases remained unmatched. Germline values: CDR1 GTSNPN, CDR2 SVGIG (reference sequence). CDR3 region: CAWGTGNQPQHF. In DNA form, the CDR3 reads TGTGCCTGGGGGACAGGGAATCAGCCCCAGCATTTT.

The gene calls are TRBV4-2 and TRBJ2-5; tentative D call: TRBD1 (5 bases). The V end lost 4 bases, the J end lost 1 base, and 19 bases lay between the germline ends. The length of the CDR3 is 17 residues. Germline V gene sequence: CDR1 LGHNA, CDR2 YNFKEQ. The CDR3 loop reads CASSPPLGQYLQETQYF. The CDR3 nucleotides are TGTGCCAGCAGCCCCCCCCTGGGGCAGTACCTCCAAGAGACCCAGTACTTC.

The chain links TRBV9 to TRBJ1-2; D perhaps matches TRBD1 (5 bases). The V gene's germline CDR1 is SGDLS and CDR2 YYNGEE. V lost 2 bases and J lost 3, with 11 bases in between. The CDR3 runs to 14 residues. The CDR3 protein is CASSVSGGDYGYTF. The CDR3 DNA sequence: TGTGCCAGCAGCGTCAGCGGGGGTGACTATGGCTACACCTTC.

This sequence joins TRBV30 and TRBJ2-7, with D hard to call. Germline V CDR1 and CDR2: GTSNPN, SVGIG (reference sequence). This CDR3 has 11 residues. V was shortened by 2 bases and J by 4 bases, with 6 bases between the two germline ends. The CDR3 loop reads CAWSLEYEQYF. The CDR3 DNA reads TGTGCCTGGAGTCTAGAGTACGAGCAGTACTTC.

CDR3 protein: CASSTPNRGPDTEAFF. CDR3 coding DNA: TGTGCCAGTAGTACACCGAACAGGGGCCCGGACACTGAAGCTTTCTTT. V is TRBV19 and J is TRBJ1-1, with 7 bases matching TRBD1. The CDR3 has 16 residues. Germline assignment: CDR1 LNHDA and CDR2 SQIVND (reference sequence). V shed 4 bases, J shed 3 bases, and the junction held 11 bases outside the gene matches.

CDR3 amino acids: CSVEFTENYGYTF. In nucleotides, the CDR3 is TGCAGCGTTGAGTTTACGGAGAACTATGGCTACACCTTC. J is TRBJ1-2 and V is TRBV29-1, with unresolved D. The CDR3 is 13 residues long. CDR1 and CDR2 (germline): SQVTM, ANQGSEA. The ends were cut back, 3 bases at V and 2 bases at J, with 10 bases in the middle.

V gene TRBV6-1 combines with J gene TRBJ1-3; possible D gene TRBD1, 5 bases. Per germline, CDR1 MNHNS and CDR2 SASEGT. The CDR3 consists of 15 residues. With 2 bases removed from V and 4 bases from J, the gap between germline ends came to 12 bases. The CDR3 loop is CASSELGTHGNTIYF. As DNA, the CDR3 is TGTGCCAGCAGTGAATTGGGGACTCACGGAAACACCATATATTTT.

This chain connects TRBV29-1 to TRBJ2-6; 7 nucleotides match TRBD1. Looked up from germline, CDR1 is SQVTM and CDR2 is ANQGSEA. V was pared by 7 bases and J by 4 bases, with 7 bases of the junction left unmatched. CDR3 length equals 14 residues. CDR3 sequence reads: CSARQGSGANVLTF. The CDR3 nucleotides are TGCAGCGCTAGACAGGGTTCCGGGGCCAACGTCCTGACTTTC.

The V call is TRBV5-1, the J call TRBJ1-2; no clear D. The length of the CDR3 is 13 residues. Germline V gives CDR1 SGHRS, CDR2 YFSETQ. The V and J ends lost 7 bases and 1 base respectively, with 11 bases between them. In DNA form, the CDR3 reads TGCGCCAGCGGGGAGTCACTTAACTATGGCTACACCTTC. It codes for CASGESLNYGYTF.

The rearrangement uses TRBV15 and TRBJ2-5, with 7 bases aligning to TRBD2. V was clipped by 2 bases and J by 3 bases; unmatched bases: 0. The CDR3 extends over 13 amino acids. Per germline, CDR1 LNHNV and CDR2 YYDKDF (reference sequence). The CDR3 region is CATSRLAEETQYF. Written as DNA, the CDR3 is TGTGCCACCAGCAGACTAGCGGAAGAGACCCAGTACTTC.

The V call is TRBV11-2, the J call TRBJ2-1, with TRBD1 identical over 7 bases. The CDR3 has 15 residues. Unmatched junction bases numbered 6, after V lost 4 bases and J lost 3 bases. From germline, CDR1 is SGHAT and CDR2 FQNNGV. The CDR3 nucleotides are TGTGCCAGCAGCTCAGCCCGGGACAGCTACAATGAGCAGTTCTTC. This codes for CASSSARDSYNEQFF.

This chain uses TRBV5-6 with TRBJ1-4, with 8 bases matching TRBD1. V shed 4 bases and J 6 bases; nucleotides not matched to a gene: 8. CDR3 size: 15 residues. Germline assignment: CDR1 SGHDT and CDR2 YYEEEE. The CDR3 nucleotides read TGTGCCAGCAGCACGGACAGGGACCCGGATGAAAAACTGTTTTTT. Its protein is CASSTDRDPDEKLFF. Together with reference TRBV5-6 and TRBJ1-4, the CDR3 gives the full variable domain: DAGVTQSPTHLIKTRGQQVTLRCSPKSGHDTVSWYQQALGQGPQFIFQYYEEEERQRGNFPDRFSGHQFPNYSSELNVNALLLGDSALYLCASSTDRDPDEKLFFGSGTQLSVL.

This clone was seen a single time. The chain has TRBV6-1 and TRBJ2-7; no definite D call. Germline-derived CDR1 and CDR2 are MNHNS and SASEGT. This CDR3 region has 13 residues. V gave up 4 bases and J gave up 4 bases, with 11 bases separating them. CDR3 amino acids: CASSVNPAYEQYF. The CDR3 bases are TGTGCCAGCAGTGTAAATCCGGCGTACGAGCAGTACTTC.

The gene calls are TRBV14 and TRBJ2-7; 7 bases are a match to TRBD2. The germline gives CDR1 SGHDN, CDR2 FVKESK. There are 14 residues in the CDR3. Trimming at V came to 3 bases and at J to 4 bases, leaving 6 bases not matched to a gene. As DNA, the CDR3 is TGTGCCAGCAGCCATAGCGGGCCGGGGTACGAGCAGTACTTC. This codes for CASSHSGPGYEQYF. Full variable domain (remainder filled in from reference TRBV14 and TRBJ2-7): EAGVTQFPSHSVIEKGQTVTLRCDPISGHDNLYWYRRVMGKEIKFLLHFVKESKQDESGMPNNRFLAERTGGTYSTLKVQPAELEDSGVYFCASSHSGPGYEQYFGPGTRLTVT.

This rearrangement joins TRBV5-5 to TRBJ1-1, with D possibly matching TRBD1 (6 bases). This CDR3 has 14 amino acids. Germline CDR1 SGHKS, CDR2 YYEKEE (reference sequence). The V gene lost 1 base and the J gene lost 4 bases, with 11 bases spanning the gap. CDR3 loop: CASSLRQAGTEAFF. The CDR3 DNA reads TGTGCCAGCAGCTTGAGACAGGCCGGCACTGAAGCTTTCTTT.

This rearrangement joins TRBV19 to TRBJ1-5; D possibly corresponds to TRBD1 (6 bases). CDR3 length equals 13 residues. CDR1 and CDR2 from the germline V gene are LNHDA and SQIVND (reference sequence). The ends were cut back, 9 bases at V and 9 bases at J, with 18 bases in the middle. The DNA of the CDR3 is TGTGCCAGCAGGGCGGGTCAGGGGCTGCCCCAGCATTTT. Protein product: CASRAGQGLPQHF.

The CDR3 protein is CAISEPTSGDYEQYF. In nucleotides, the CDR3 is TGTGCCATCAGTGAGCCGACTAGCGGGGACTACGAGCAGTACTTC. J is TRBJ2-7 and V is TRBV10-3; the match to TRBD2 covers 11 bases. Germline V gene sequence: CDR1 ENHRY, CDR2 SYGVKD. This CDR3 contains 15 residues. The V and J ends lost 2 bases and 3 bases, in that order; junction bases with no gene match: 3.

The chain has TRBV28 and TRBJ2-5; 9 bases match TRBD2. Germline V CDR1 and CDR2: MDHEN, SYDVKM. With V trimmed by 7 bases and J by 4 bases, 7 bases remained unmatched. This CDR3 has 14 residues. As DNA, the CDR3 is TGTGCCAGCAAGTTAGCGGGAGCTGGAGAGACCCAGTACTTC. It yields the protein CASKLAGAGETQYF.

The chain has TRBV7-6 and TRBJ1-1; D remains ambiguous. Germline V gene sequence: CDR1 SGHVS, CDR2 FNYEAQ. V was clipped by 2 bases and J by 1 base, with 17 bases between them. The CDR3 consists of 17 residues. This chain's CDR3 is CASSLLSLGLKNTEAFF. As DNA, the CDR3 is TGTGCCAGCAGCTTACTAAGCTTAGGACTGAAGAACACTGAAGCTTTCTTT.

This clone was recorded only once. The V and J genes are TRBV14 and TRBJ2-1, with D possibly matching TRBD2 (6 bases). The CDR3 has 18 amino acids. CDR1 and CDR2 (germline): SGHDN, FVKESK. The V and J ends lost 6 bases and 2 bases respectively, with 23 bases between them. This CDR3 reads CASSPRLGVAGAYNEQFF. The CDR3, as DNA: TGTGCCAGCAGTCCAAGACTAGGAGTGGCAGGAGCCTACAATGAGCAGTTCTTC.

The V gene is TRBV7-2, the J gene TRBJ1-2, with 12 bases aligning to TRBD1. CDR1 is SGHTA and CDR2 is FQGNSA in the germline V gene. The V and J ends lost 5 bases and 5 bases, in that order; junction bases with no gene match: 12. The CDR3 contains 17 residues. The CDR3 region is CASSEGQGASNTYGYTF. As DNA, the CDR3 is TGTGCCAGCAGCGAGGGACAGGGGGCCTCAAACACTTATGGCTACACCTTC.

The CDR3 region is CASSSRDPPFEQYF. The CDR3 DNA follows: TGTGCCAGCAGCTCCCGGGACCCACCGTTCGAGCAGTACTTC. The chain combines TRBV7-9 with TRBJ2-7, with D perhaps being TRBD1 or TRBD2 (5 bases each). Deletions cut 4 bases from V and 6 bases from J, with 16 bases between. Germline V gives CDR1 SEHNR, CDR2 FQNEAQ (reference sequence). This CDR3 contains 14 residues.

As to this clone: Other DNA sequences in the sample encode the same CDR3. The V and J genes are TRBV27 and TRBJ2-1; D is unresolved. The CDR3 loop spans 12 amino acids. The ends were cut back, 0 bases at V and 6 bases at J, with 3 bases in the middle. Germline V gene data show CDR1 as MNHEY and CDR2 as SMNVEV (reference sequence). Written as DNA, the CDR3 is TGTGCCAGCAGTTTATCAGGCAATGAGCAGTTCTTC. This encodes CASSLSGNEQFF.